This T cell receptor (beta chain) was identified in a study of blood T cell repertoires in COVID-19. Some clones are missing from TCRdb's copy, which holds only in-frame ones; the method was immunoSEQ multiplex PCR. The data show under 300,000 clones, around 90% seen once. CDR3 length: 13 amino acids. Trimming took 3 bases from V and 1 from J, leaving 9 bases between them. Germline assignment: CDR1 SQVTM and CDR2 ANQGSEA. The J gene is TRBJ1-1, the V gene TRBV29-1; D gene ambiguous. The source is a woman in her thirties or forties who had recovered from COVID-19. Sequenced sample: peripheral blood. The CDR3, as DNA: TGCAGCGTTGAGGAGGGTAGGAACACTGAAGCTTTCTTT. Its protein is CSVEEGRNTEAFF.